This T cell receptor (beta chain) originates from a study of T cell changes during pregnancy in multiple sclerosis. Sequencing used immunoSEQ multiplex PCR; TCRdb keeps in-frame clones, though not all of them. The sample holds 60,000 to 75,000 clones, under 95% seen once. The CDR3 contains 17 residues. Germline-derived CDR1 and CDR2 are SGHTA and FQGTGA. Germline trimming cut 1 base from V and 4 bases from J; bases unmatched to any gene: 9. The specimen was CD8+ T cells from peripheral blood mononuclear cells, collected in the second trimester of pregnancy. J is TRBJ2-1 and V is TRBV7-3; 8 positions match TRBD1. The sequence was collected from a female donor with multiple sclerosis, enrolled in a pregnancy study. Written as DNA, the CDR3 is TGTGCCAGCAGCTTAAAGGTCGCAGGGGGCATGTACAATGAGCAGTTCTTC. This codes for CASSLKVAGGMYNEQFF.